Below are 13 T cell receptor beta chains sequenced from a single sample in a study of beta chain features in type 1 diabetes. Since all of the isolated RNA was reverse transcribed, expressed TCRB transcripts were what got sequenced. Libraries were prepared by immunoSEQ multiplex PCR; TCRdb keeps only in-frame clonotypes and omits some of them. The table includes 130,000 to 150,000 clones, about a tenth detected once. Sequencing used central memory CD4+ T cells from blood. Receptors originate from a man between 18 and 35 years old in good health.

The rearrangement joins TRBV6-5 to TRBJ2-7; TRBD1 aligns across 7 bases. Trimming at V came to 7 bases and at J to 2 bases, leaving 11 bases not matched to a gene. Germline V gives CDR1 MNHEY, CDR2 SVGAGI. The CDR3 runs to 15 residues. The CDR3 protein is CASNHRGRSAYEQYF. In nucleotides, the CDR3 is TGTGCCAGCAACCACAGGGGACGTTCCGCCTACGAGCAGTACTTC.

This clone was seen more than once but under ten times. V usage is TRBV5-1 and J usage is TRBJ1-1; the D gene is possibly TRBD1 (5 bases). CDR3 length: 14 residues. V lost 2 bases and J lost 4, with 12 bases in between. Per the germline V gene, CDR1 is SGHRS and CDR2 is YFSETQ. In DNA form, the CDR3 reads TGCGCCAGCAGCTTTAGGGGCCGCGGCACTGAAGCTTTCTTT. Amino acid sequence: CASSFRGRGTEAFF.

This chain joins TRBV11-2 and TRBJ2-5, with a weak D call TRBD1 (5 bases). The CDR3 is 13 residues long. Germline CDR1 and CDR2: SGHAT and FQNNGV. V dropped 11 bases and J dropped 1 base, with 14 bases sitting between them. The DNA of the CDR3 is TGTGCCCCTCGTAGGGGTTCCCAAGAGACCCAGTACTTC. It translates to CAPRRGSQETQYF.

V is TRBV5-4 and J is TRBJ2-7; 7 bases align to TRBD2. CDR1 SGHNT and CDR2 YYREEE come from the germline V gene (reference sequence). Germline trimming cut 1 base from V and 4 bases from J; bases unmatched to any gene: 5. The CDR3 has 14 amino acids. CDR3 residues: CASSLRDYRYEQYF. In nucleotides, the CDR3 is TGTGCCAGCAGCTTGAGGGACTACAGATACGAGCAGTACTTC.

The genes are TRBV4-3 and TRBJ2-3; 9 bases are shared with TRBD2. J lost 1 base, V lost 2 bases, and 1 base had no gene match. The CDR3 length is 15 residues. From germline, CDR1 is LGHNA and CDR2 YSLEER. The chain's CDR3 is CASSQRLAGTDTQYF. The CDR3 DNA follows: TGCGCCAGCAGCCAACGACTAGCGGGCACAGATACGCAGTATTTT.

This clone has more than one count but fewer than ten. The chain combines TRBV9 with TRBJ1-1, with D possibly being TRBD1 (6 bases). Germline CDR1 is SGDLS and CDR2 is YYNGEE. The V and J ends lost 4 bases and 4 bases respectively, with 11 bases between them. CDR3 length: 13 amino acids. DNA for the CDR3: TGTGCCAGCAGCCCCAGGGGTTTCACTGAAGCTTTCTTT. Residues: CASSPRGFTEAFF.

The genes are TRBV30 and TRBJ1-5; 9 nucleotides match TRBD1. CDR3 length: 12 residues. The germline gives CDR1 GTSNPN, CDR2 SVGIG (reference sequence). J gave up 12 bases and V 5 bases, and 8 bases lay outside the gene matches. The CDR3 coding sequence is TGTGCCTGGGTGACAGGGGGGGGAATCCAGCATTTT. It specifies CAWVTGGGIQHF.

This clone was seen more than once but under ten times. This chain joins TRBV7-2 and TRBJ2-7; TRBD1 aligns across 10 bases. Germline CDR1 is SGHTA and CDR2 is FQGNSA. This CDR3 has 15 residues. The V gene end was trimmed by 4 bases and the J gene end by 3 bases; junction bases not matched to a gene: 6. The CDR3 DNA reads TGTGCCAGCAGCTCTGGGACAGGGGCGTTCTACGAGCAGTACTTC. Translating gives CASSSGTGAFYEQYF.

The rearrangement uses TRBV5-1 and TRBJ2-3, with a tentative D call TRBD2 (5 bases). Germline V gives CDR1 SGHRS, CDR2 YFSETQ. The CDR3 is made up of 16 amino acids. The V end was cut by 4 bases, the J end by 1 base, with 16 bases between. The DNA for the CDR3 is TGCGCCAGCAGCAGCGGTGGCTATGTTGGCACAGATACGCAGTATTTT. Protein sequence: CASSSGGYVGTDTQYF.

This clone was observed a handful of times. The gene calls are TRBV19 and TRBJ1-5, with a weak D call TRBD1 (5 bases). Trimming stripped 5 bases from V and 1 base from J, with 18 bases between. The germline CDR1 and CDR2 sequences are LNHDA and SQIVND (reference sequence). The CDR3 has 17 amino acids. CDR3 protein: CASSPKGPGVSNQPQHF. The CDR3 DNA reads TGTGCCAGTAGTCCTAAGGGGCCGGGGGTAAGCAATCAGCCCCAGCATTTT.

Only a few counts were recorded for this clone. V usage is TRBV30 and J usage is TRBJ2-5; 16 bases are shared with TRBD2. The CDR3 sequence is 13 residues long. Germline lookup yields CDR1 GTSNPN and CDR2 SVGIG (reference sequence). The V segment lost 6 bases and the J segment 14 bases; nucleotides outside the gene matches: 9. DNA for the CDR3: TGTGCCTGTCGGGGACTAGCGGGGGGGCCGGGATACTTC. Amino acid sequence: CACRGLAGGPGYF. The full variable domain, in which reference TRBV30 and TRBJ2-5 provide the parts outside the CDR3, is SQTIHQWPATLVQPVGSPLSLECTVEGTSNPNLYWYRQAAGRGLQLLFYSVGIGQISSEVPQNLSASRPQDRQFILSSKKLLLSDSGFYLCACRGLAGGPGYFGPGTRLLVL.

V and J are TRBV29-1 and TRBJ2-1; TRBD1 matches at 9 bases. Germline V gene sequence: CDR1 SQVTM, CDR2 ANQGSEA. Trimming removed 0 bases from V and 7 bases from J; junction bases left unmatched: 7. CDR3 length: 15 amino acids. CDR3 sequence reads: CSVEDRGTGLNEQFF. The CDR3 nucleotides are TGCAGCGTTGAAGATAGGGGGACAGGGTTAAATGAGCAGTTCTTC.

As to this clone: At the DNA level, this CDR3 is encoded by other sequences in the same sample as well. The rearrangement uses TRBV7-2 and TRBJ1-6; D may be TRBD1 (5 bases). This CDR3 contains 14 residues. With 4 bases removed from V and 4 bases from J, the gap between germline ends came to 8 bases. Germline V CDR1 and CDR2: SGHTA, FQGNSA. CDR3 sequence: CASSSGGYNSPLHF. The DNA of the CDR3 is TGTGCCAGCAGCTCCGGGGGGTATAATTCACCCCTCCACTTT. Using reference TRBV7-2 and TRBJ1-6 for the parts outside the CDR3, the full variable domain is GAGVSQSPSNKVTEKGKDVELRCDPISGHTALYWYRQSLGQGLEFLIYFQGNSAPDKSGLPSDRFSAERTGGSVSTLTIQRTQQEDSAVYLCASSSGGYNSPLHFGNGTRLTVT.